This entry lists 22 T cell receptor beta chains sequenced from one sample in a study of T-cell reconstitution after alpha-beta-depleted transplantation in children. TCRbeta library construction was performed incorporating unique molecular identifiers. TCRdb called the PCR reads again in MiXCR, with one record for every CDR3 protein. The sample consists of a few hundred thousand distinct CDR3 sequences, approximately 20% of them appearing once. The material sequenced was PBMCs from the stem cell graft donor, taken from the stem cell graft. The receptor source for this set is a human donor who donated a stem cell graft to a child with acute myeloid leukemia.

V gene TRBV4-1 combines with J gene TRBJ2-3; 10 bases line up with TRBD2. The V gene's germline CDR1 is MGHRA and CDR2 YSYEKL. There are 16 residues in the CDR3. V was pared by 2 bases and J by 6 bases, with 8 bases of the junction left unmatched. The CDR3 reads CASSQPSGRAWDTQYF. CDR3 sequence (DNA): TGCGCCAGCAGCCAACCGAGCGGGAGGGCTTGGGATACGCAGTATTTT.

This chain links TRBV5-6 with TRBJ2-7; TRBD1 is a possible D gene (6 bases). V was cut by 3 bases and J by 7 bases, with 11 bases left in between. The CDR3 runs to 12 residues. From germline, CDR1 is SGHDT and CDR2 YYEEEE. The CDR3 sequence is CASSSLGGEQYF. The CDR3 bases are TGTGCCAGCAGCTCGTTAGGGGGTGAGCAGTACTTC.

This clonotype has just a few counts. This sequence joins TRBV27 and TRBJ2-1; weak D call: TRBD2 (6 bases). The germline gives CDR1 MNHEY, CDR2 SMNVEV (reference sequence). Trimming pared 6 bases from V and 4 bases from J, leaving 16 bases between. This CDR3 is built from 15 residues. CDR3 nucleotide sequence: TGTGCCAGCAGACATGGGGCTAGCGCATACAATGAGCAGTTCTTC. Its translation: CASRHGASAYNEQFF.

V is TRBV12-3 or TRBV12-4 and J is TRBJ2-5, with TRBD2 identical over 9 bases. J gave up 1 base and V 1 base, and 4 bases lay outside the gene matches. The CDR3 covers 16 residues. The CDR3: CASSLGASGTQETQYF. The DNA for the CDR3 is TGTGCCAGCAGTTTAGGGGCTAGCGGGACCCAAGAGACCCAGTACTTC.

This clonotype turned up a few times. The chain employs TRBV24-1 and TRBJ2-3; D is perhaps TRBD1 (6 bases). The CDR3 consists of 15 residues. V was pared by 4 bases and J by 0 bases, with 10 bases between. Germline CDR1 and CDR2: KGHDR and SFDVKD. The CDR3: CATSDLGQSTDTQYF. CDR3 DNA sequence: TGTGCCACCAGTGACCTAGGACAGAGCACAGATACGCAGTATTTT.

This clonotype turned up a few times. This chain joins TRBV24-1 and TRBJ2-1; maybe TRBD2 (5 bases). Germline V gives CDR1 KGHDR, CDR2 SFDVKD. This CDR3 comprises 14 residues. Deletions cut 5 bases from V and 5 bases from J, with 12 bases between. CDR3 DNA: TGTGCCACCAGTGGGTGGGAGACTCACAATGAGCAGTTCTTC. It codes for CATSGWETHNEQFF.

This clonotype has a count of ten or more. The genes are TRBV6-5 and TRBJ2-7; a weak D match, TRBD2 (5 bases). The germline V and J ends were trimmed by 0 bases and 2 bases, with 11 bases remaining between them. Germline lookup yields CDR1 MNHEY and CDR2 SVGAGI. CDR3 length equals 15 residues. Here the CDR3 reads CASSYSSDSTYEQYF. The CDR3 bases are TGTGCCAGCAGTTACTCGTCGGACTCGACCTACGAGCAGTACTTC.

The CDR3 reads CASSQGCDEQFF. The CDR3 bases are TGTGCCAGCAGCCAAGGGTGCGATGAGCAGTTCTTC. The chain joins TRBV14 to TRBJ2-1, with D hard to call. The CDR3 runs 12 residues. V lost 1 base to trimming and J lost 8 bases, with 6 bases between them. Per germline, CDR1 SGHDN and CDR2 FVKESK.

The chain couples TRBV25-1 to TRBJ2-7, with 10 bases lining up with TRBD2. CDR3 size: 14 residues. The V segment lost 10 bases and the J segment 7 bases; nucleotides outside the gene matches: 13. The germline V gene has CDR1 MGHDK and CDR2 SYGVNS. CDR3 sequence: CATGASGRAGEQYF. The CDR3 nucleotides are TGTGCCACAGGCGCAAGCGGGAGGGCGGGAGAGCAGTACTTC.

Of note for this clonotype: The CDR3 does not end in the conserved phenylalanine or tryptophan, so this is likely a read error. This rearrangement joins TRBV24-1 to TRBJ1-2; no definite D call. CDR3 length: 13 residues. Trimming left V 10 bases short and J 3 bases short, with 14 bases between. Germline CDR1 reads KGHDR; CDR2 reads SFDVKD. The CDR3 spells CATRSRGDYGYTY. For the CDR3, the DNA is TGTGCCACTAGATCACGGGGTGACTATGGCTACACCTAC.

The V gene is TRBV20-1, the J gene TRBJ2-7; D is uncertain. The CDR3 covers 13 residues. Trimming took 3 bases from V and 1 from J, leaving 10 bases between them. In germline, CDR1 is DFQATT, CDR2 SNEGSKA (reference sequence). The CDR3 is CSARGPRSYEQYF. CDR3 bases: TGCAGTGCTAGGGGTCCAAGGTCCTACGAGCAGTACTTC.

This clonotype has just a few counts. J is TRBJ1-1 and V is TRBV10-3; possible D gene TRBD1, 5 bases. The CDR3 is 14 amino acids. The germline V gene encodes CDR1 ENHRY and CDR2 SYGVKD. V was clipped by 5 bases and J by 1 base, with 11 bases between them. The CDR3 DNA reads as TGTGCCATCAGTCGAGGGGCCCAGAACACTGAAGCTTTCTTT. Its protein is CAISRGAQNTEAFF.

This clonotype was seen more than once but under ten times. CDR3 DNA sequence: TGTGCCAGCAGTTTAGCGCCGGGGGCCTACGAGCAGTACTTC. Protein product: CASSLAPGAYEQYF. The J gene is TRBJ2-7, the V gene TRBV12-3 or TRBV12-4; TRBD2 is a possible D gene (6 bases). CDR3 size: 14 residues. V was shortened by 0 bases and J by 2 bases, with 8 bases between the two germline ends.

This clonotype occurred a few times. The CDR3 coding sequence is TGTGCCAGCAGTTCGACAGGGGCTCACTATGGCTACACCTTC. As protein: CASSSTGAHYGYTF. This chain connects TRBV12-3 or TRBV12-4 to TRBJ1-2; TRBD1 aligns across 8 bases. The CDR3 totals 14 residues. Trimming at V came to 4 bases and at J to 3 bases, leaving 4 bases not matched to a gene.

The chain combines TRBV5-1 with TRBJ2-7; 7 nucleotides match TRBD1. CDR1 and CDR2 from the germline V gene are SGHRS and YFSETQ. CDR3 length equals 16 residues. V shed 3 bases, J shed 4 bases, and the junction held 13 bases outside the gene matches. Here the CDR3 DNA reads TGCGCCAGCAGCTCCCTAGGGGGCAGCGCAATGTACGAGCAGTACTTC. Translation: CASSSLGGSAMYEQYF.

This clonotype was detected a few times. V and J are TRBV20-1 and TRBJ1-2; weak D call: TRBD1 (6 bases). V dropped 5 bases and J dropped 4 bases, with 20 bases sitting between them. Looked up from germline, CDR1 is DFQATT and CDR2 is SNEGSKA (reference sequence). The CDR3 is 15 amino acids. The chain's CDR3 is CSAFPGAREIYGYTF. The CDR3 nucleotides read TGCAGTGCTTTTCCGGGGGCGCGGGAAATCTATGGCTACACCTTC.

This clonotype occurred a few times. The rearrangement links TRBV29-1 to TRBJ2-3, with D uncertain. Germline CDR1 SQVTM, CDR2 ANQGSEA. Trimming took 6 bases from V and 4 from J, leaving 17 bases between them. The CDR3 is 14 residues long. The CDR3 protein is CSVNSQEVADTQYF. The CDR3 DNA follows: TGCAGCGTCAACTCCCAAGAGGTCGCAGATACGCAGTATTTT.

This clonotype was observed at least ten times. The rearrangement joins TRBV29-1 to TRBJ2-3; tentatively, D is TRBD2 (5 bases). Per the germline V gene, CDR1 is SQVTM and CDR2 is ANQGSEA. V was trimmed by 6 bases and J by 11 bases, leaving 12 bases between them. The CDR3 loop spans 10 amino acids. The CDR3 DNA is TGCAGCGTGGGAGTCGAATTGCAGTATTTT. This codes for CSVGVELQYF.

This clonotype was seen a handful of times. J is TRBJ2-1 and V is TRBV6-4, with TRBD2 as a possible D gene (6 bases). Germline loops: CDR1 MRHNA, CDR2 SNTAGT. V was pared by 4 bases and J by 0 bases, with 10 bases between. There are 15 residues in the CDR3. The CDR3 DNA reads as TGTGCCAGCAGTGCGGACGGGAGCTCCTACAATGAGCAGTTCTTC. Translated, it gives CASSADGSSYNEQFF.

V gene TRBV28 combines with J gene TRBJ2-3; D uncertain. This CDR3 region has 15 residues. CDR1 and CDR2 (germline): MDHEN, SYDVKM. V lost 6 bases, J lost 2 bases, and 15 bases lay in between. The CDR3 nucleotides read TGTGCCAGCAGCCCGTCGGAGCCCATCACAGATACGCAGTATTTT. The encoded protein is CASSPSEPITDTQYF.

In its sample, this clonotype was seen a few times. The chain has TRBV5-5 and TRBJ2-2, with 10 bases aligning to TRBD1. The length of the CDR3 is 15 residues. V was pared by 3 bases and J by 6 bases, with 5 bases of the junction left unmatched. Germline V gives CDR1 SGHKS, CDR2 YYEKEE (reference sequence). The CDR3 nucleotides are TGTGCCAGCAGCTGGACAGGGGGGATGGCCGGGGAGCTGTTTTTT. It translates to CASSWTGGMAGELFF.

A few counts support this clonotype. The chain is built from TRBV28 and TRBJ2-1; TRBD1 agrees at 9 bases. This CDR3 region has 15 residues. The V segment lost 6 bases and the J segment 8 bases; nucleotides outside the gene matches: 11. Germline V gives CDR1 MDHEN, CDR2 SYDVKM. The CDR3 region is CASSPPGQGIDEQFF. CDR3 DNA sequence: TGTGCCAGCAGCCCACCGGGACAGGGCATTGATGAGCAGTTCTTC.